Listed below are T cell receptor beta chains from one sample, sequenced in a study of human T cells and chemical hapten exposure. TCRdb reanalysed the RACE reads using MiXCR and keeps one entry per CDR3 protein. The sample has tens of thousands of distinct CDR3 sequences, 9.8% seen once. The sequencing here drew on whole blood, taken in connection with sensitization to the hapten diphenylcyclopropenone (DPC). The receptors come from a woman aged 40 to 49 with alopecia areata. Some clones in this sample may be carry-over from other donors' samples. Both conserved end residues are part of each CDR3.

TRBJ2-7,15,TRBV3-1,CASSLPGTGDDEQYF
TRBJ1-1,12,TRBV9,CASGGQGAEAFF
TRBJ2-3,16,TRBV18,CASSPPVGGITDTQYF
TRBJ2-1,13,TRBV7-7,CASSLTGVNEQFF
TRBJ1-3,14,TRBV4-2,CASSQVGTGNTIYF
TRBJ1-3,15,TRBV27,CASSYQGTSGNTIYF
TRBJ1-1,15,TRBV4-2,CATRGLSGLNTEAFF
TRBJ1-4,17,TRBV4-2,CASSQSSLQGSREKLFF
TRBJ1-6,15,TRBV11-3,CASSLDRNLDSPLHF
TRBJ1-3,14,TRBV19,CASRDGGPGNTIYF
TRBJ2-2,17,TRBV2,CASSHAWRVNSPGELFF
TRBJ1-5,15,TRBV27,CASSSHRPGNQPQHF
TRBJ1-1,16,TRBV7-8,CASSLVSGGMNTEAFF
TRBJ2-3,16,TRBV5-1,CASSPGRDRRTDTQYF
TRBJ1-1,15,TRBV6-6,CASSPETTGGTEAFF
TRBJ1-4,12,TRBV30,CAWNAADEKLFF
TRBJ2-1,15,TRBV10-2,CASSEFRGSKNEQFF
TRBJ2-3,15,TRBV2,CASKDSAGAADTQYF
TRBJ2-5,16,TRBV12-3/TRBV12-4,CASSSTPSGLAETQYF
TRBJ2-3,15,TRBV29-1,CSVAKTSGTKDTQYF
TRBJ2-4,16,TRBV7-2,CASSFDRRLAKNIQYF
TRBJ2-1,14,TRBV24-1,CATSGQGILNEQFF
TRBJ1-6,19,TRBV4-3,CASSQEPALADRGYSSLHF
TRBJ1-2,14,TRBV12-3/TRBV12-4,CASSLIGRGTGYTF
TRBJ2-6,16,TRBV4-3,CASSQDRYSGANVLTF
TRBJ2-5,15,TRBV7-2,CASSLQAGGLETQYF
TRBJ2-7,12,TRBV6-2/TRBV6-3,CASRIYRGEQYF
TRBJ2-3,17,TRBV5-4,CASSFLSGGPSADTQYF
TRBJ2-7,13,TRBV18,CASSPDPRSEQYF
TRBJ2-1,17,TRBV7-9,CASSLVGTSGGADEQFF
TRBJ2-1,17,TRBV6-2/TRBV6-3,CASSYRPGQGGREAQFF
TRBJ2-1,13,TRBV9,CASSPNSYNEQFF
TRBJ1-4,15,TRBV20-1,CSARDMGHKNEKLFF
TRBJ1-5,14,TRBV28,CASHRSHSNQPQHF
TRBJ1-2,14,TRBV4-1,CASRTQGTNYGYTF
TRBJ1-5,17,TRBV6-5,CASSYSHPLVSNQPQHF
TRBJ2-3,16,TRBV28,CASSLTSGGAVDTQYF
TRBJ2-5,16,TRBV7-9,CASSSLEAGSQETQYF
TRBJ2-3,14,TRBV30,CAWSVQRGGDTQYF
TRBJ1-3,16,TRBV12-3/TRBV12-4,CASSSTGESSGNTIYF
TRBJ2-3,15,TRBV29-1,CSVDLAGPLTDTQYF
TRBJ2-3,14,TRBV27,CASSISLAGGPQYF
TRBJ2-5,15,TRBV5-4,CASGRGQSLFGTQYF
TRBJ1-1,12,TRBV25-1,CASRGDSLEAFF
TRBJ2-7,13,TRBV6-2/TRBV6-3,CASSRGAGSEQYF